This T cell receptor beta chain was retrieved from a study of radiotherapy plus CTLA-4 blockade in lung cancer. Background on the study: With 31% of patients having disease control, objective responses were seen in approximately 18%. Study-wide findings and caveats: Clones of tumor-derived TCRs expanded in blood after radiotherapy plus ipilimumab. Reported findings show early blood T cell clone dynamics, with interferon-beta, best predicted response.

Regarding this clone: Its antigen remains unknown.

The table came from immunoSEQ multiplex PCR; TCRdb's copy has only in-frame clones and leaves some out. The data contain approximately 38,000 clones, 80% to 90% of them singletons. The TCR was taken from a human donor with non-small cell lung cancer whose response to radiotherapy plus ipilimumab could not be evaluated. The material sequenced was peripheral blood, taken from a patient treated with radiotherapy plus ipilimumab.

The CDR3 loop is CASSVESGDTQYF. For the CDR3, the DNA is TGTGCCAGCAGTGTCGAAAGCGGGGATACGCAGTATTTT. The genes are TRBV6-4 and TRBJ2-3; D may be TRBD2 (6 bases). This CDR3 contains 13 residues. Germline assignment: CDR1 MRHNA and CDR2 SNTAGT. The V end lost 4 bases, the J end lost 6 bases, and 11 bases lay between the germline ends.